This TCR beta chain was documented in a study of CD8 T cells in Susac syndrome. The study sequenced TCR beta in blood CD8+ and CD4+ T cells. In Susac syndrome patients, recently defined diagnostic criteria for definite or probable disease were met. CDR3 length: 14 residues. Germline assignment: CDR1 SGDLS and CDR2 YYNGEE. V was pared by 4 bases and J by 5 bases, with 15 bases between. RNA totalling about 0.45 to 1 ug underwent reverse transcription with random hexamers. Each CDR3 protein gets one entry after TCRdb re-called the immunoSEQ multiplex PCR reads with MiXCR. The sample records about 150,000 distinct CDR3 sequences, around 95% being singletons.

The receptor comes from a human donor with Susac syndrome. Sequences were obtained from CD4+ T cells from PBMCs. V and J are TRBV9 and TRBJ1-1; D is uncertain. The CDR3 sequence: CASSPPSTGTEAFF. CDR3 DNA sequence: TGTGCCAGCAGCCCCCCGTCGACGGGGACTGAAGCTTTCTTT.